Shown below are 4 T cell receptor beta chains from a single sample sequenced in a study of T cells after yellow fever vaccination. TCRdb re-called the 5' RACE reads with MiXCR, one entry per CDR3 protein. The data show about 120,000 distinct CDR3 sequences, with around 15% seen just once and roughly 45% held by the top ten. The source was CD8+ T cells sorted from PBMCs, collected 5 days after the yellow fever booster vaccination. These receptors were taken from a man aged 18 to 30 who received the YFV17D yellow fever vaccine.

The chain combines TRBV20-1 with TRBJ2-3; unclear D gene. Between the trimmed V and J ends, which lost 3 bases and 2 bases, there was a span of 3 bases. Germline-derived CDR1 and CDR2 are DFQATT and SNEGSKA (reference sequence). CDR3 length: 11 residues. CDR3 bases: TGCAGTGCTAGGTACACAGATACGCAGTATTTT. Translating gives CSARYTDTQYF.

This clonotype was seen more than once but under ten times. This chain links TRBV29-1 with TRBJ2-4; the D gene is possibly TRBD2 (6 bases). This CDR3 spans 14 amino acids. V lost 1 base to trimming and J lost 7 bases, with 14 bases between them. Germline CDR1 SQVTM, CDR2 ANQGSEA. DNA for the CDR3: TGCAGCGTTGAAGTGGGAGGTCAGCGGAACATTCAGTACTTC. This codes for CSVEVGGQRNIQYF.

The V gene is TRBV4-3, the J gene TRBJ2-7, with D perhaps TRBD1 (5 bases). The CDR3 spans 16 residues. The V end was cut by 0 bases, the J end by 1 base, with 13 bases between. The germline gives CDR1 LGHNA, CDR2 YSLEER. In DNA form, the CDR3 reads TGCGCCAGCAGCCAAGACCCAGGGAAAGGGTCCTACGAGCAGTACTTC. Protein product: CASSQDPGKGSYEQYF.

This clonotype has just a few counts. The V and J genes are TRBV4-1 and TRBJ2-7; D is ambiguous. The germline CDR1 and CDR2 sequences are MGHRA and YSYEKL. The CDR3 is 14 residues long. Between the trimmed V and J ends, which lost 3 bases and 6 bases, there was a span of 15 bases. CDR3 residues: CASSQGYLRGEQYF. The CDR3 nucleotides are TGCGCCAGCAGCCAGGGCTACCTCCGAGGCGAGCAGTACTTC.